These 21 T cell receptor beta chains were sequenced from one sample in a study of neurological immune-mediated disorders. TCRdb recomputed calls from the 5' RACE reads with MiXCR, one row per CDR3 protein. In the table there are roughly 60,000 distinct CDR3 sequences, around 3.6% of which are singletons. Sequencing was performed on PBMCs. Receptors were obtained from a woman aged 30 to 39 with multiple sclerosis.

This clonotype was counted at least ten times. The CDR3 here is CASSRRTVGGEKLFF. The DNA for the CDR3 is TGTGCCAGCAGCCGAAGGACAGTTGGAGGTGAAAAACTGTTTTTT. The genes are TRBV3-1 and TRBJ1-4, with D possibly matching TRBD1 (6 bases). The V and J ends lost 4 bases and 7 bases respectively, with 16 bases between them. The CDR3 spans 15 residues. Germline-derived CDR1 and CDR2 are LGHDT and YNNKEL (reference sequence).

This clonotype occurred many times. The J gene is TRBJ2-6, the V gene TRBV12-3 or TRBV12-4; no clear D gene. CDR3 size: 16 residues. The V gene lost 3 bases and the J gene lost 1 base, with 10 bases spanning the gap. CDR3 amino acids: CASSFRGASGANVLTF. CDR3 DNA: TGTGCCAGCAGTTTCCGCGGCGCTTCTGGGGCCAACGTCCTGACTTTC.

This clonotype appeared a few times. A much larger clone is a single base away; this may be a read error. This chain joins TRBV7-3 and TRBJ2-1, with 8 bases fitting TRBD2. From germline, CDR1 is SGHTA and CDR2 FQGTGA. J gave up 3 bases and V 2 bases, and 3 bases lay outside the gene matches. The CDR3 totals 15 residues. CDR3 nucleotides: TGTGCCAGCAGCTTAGGGACTAGAGGCTACAATGAGCAGTTCTTC. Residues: CASSLGTRGYNEQFF.

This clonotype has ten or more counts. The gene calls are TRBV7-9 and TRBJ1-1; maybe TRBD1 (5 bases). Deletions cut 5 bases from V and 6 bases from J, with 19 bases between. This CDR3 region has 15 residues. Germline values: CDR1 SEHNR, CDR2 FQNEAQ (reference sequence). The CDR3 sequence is CASSPAVTAAPEAFF. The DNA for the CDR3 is TGTGCCAGCAGCCCAGCGGTGACAGCGGCTCCTGAAGCTTTCTTT.

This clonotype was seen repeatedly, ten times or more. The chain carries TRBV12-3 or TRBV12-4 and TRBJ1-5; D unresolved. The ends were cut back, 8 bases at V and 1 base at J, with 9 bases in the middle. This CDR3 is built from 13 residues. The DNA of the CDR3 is TGTGCCAGCCGCCGACGGAGCAATCAGCCCCAGCATTTT. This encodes CASRRRSNQPQHF.

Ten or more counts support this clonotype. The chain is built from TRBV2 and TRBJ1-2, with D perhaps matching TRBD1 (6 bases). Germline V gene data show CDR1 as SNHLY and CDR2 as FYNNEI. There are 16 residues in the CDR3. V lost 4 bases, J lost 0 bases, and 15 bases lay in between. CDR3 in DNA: TGTGCCAGCAGTGTCATCGGGGGCCGTTCTAACTATGGCTACACCTTC. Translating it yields CASSVIGGRSNYGYTF.

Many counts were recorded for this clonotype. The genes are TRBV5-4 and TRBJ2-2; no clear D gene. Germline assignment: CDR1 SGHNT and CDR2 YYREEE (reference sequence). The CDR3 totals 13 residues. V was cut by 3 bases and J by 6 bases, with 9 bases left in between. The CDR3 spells CASSSGFSGELFF. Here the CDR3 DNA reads TGTGCCAGCAGCTCGGGCTTTTCCGGGGAGCTGTTTTTT.

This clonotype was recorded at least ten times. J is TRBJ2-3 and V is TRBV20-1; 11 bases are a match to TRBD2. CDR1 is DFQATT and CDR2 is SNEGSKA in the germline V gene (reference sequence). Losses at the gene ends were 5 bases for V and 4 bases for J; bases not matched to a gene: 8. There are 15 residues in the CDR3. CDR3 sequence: CSAFIAGGPADTQYF. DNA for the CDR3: TGCAGTGCTTTCATAGCGGGAGGGCCGGCAGATACGCAGTATTTT.

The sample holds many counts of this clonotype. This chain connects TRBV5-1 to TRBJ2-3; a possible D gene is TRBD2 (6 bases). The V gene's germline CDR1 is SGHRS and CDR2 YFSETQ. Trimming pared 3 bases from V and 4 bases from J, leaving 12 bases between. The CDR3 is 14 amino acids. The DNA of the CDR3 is TGCGCCAGCAGCTACTGGGACTCCCCAGATACGCAGTATTTT. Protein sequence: CASSYWDSPDTQYF. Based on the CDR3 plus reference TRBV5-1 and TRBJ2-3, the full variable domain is KAGVTQTPRYLIKTRGQQVTLSCSPISGHRSVSWYQQTPGQGLQFLFEYFSETQRNKGNFPGRFSGRQFSNSRSEMNVSTLELGDSALYLCASSYWDSPDTQYFGPGTRLTVL.

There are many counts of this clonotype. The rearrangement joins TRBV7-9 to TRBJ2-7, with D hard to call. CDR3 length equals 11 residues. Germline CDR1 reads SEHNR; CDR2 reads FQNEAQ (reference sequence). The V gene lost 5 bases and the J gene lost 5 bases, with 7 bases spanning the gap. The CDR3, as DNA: TGTGCCAGCAGCCCGGCTAACGAGCAGTACTTC. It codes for CASSPANEQYF.

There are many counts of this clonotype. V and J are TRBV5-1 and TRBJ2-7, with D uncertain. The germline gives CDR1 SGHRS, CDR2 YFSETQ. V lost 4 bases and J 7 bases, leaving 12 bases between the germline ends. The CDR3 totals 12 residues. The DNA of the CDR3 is TGCGCCAGCAGCCCCGGAAATCGAGAGCAGTACTTC. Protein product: CASSPGNREQYF. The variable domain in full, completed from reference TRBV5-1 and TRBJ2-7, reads KAGVTQTPRYLIKTRGQQVTLSCSPISGHRSVSWYQQTPGQGLQFLFEYFSETQRNKGNFPGRFSGRQFSNSRSEMNVSTLELGDSALYLCASSPGNREQYFGPGTRLTVT.

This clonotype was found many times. This CDR3 reads CASSLDGTSGRAGRNEQFF. CDR3 bases: TGCGCCAGCAGCTTGGATGGGACTAGCGGGAGGGCCGGACGCAATGAGCAGTTCTTC. V usage is TRBV5-1 and J usage is TRBJ2-1; 16 bases line up with TRBD2. CDR1 SGHRS and CDR2 YFSETQ come from the germline V gene. Unmatched junction bases numbered 9, after V lost 0 bases and J lost 6 bases. This CDR3 region has 19 residues.

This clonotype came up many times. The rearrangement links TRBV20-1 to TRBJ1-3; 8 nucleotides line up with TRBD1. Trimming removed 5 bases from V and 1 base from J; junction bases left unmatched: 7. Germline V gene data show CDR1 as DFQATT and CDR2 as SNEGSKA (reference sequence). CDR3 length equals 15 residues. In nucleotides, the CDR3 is TGCAGTGCTCCAATAACAGGGGGATCTGGAAACACCATATATTTT. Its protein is CSAPITGGSGNTIYF.

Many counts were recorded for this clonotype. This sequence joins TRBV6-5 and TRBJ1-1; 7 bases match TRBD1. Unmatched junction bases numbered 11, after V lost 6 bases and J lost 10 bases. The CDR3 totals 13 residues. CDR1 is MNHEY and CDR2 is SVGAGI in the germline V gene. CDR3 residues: CASSPGTAALAFF. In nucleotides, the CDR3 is TGTGCCAGCAGCCCCGGGACAGCCGCCTTAGCTTTCTTT.

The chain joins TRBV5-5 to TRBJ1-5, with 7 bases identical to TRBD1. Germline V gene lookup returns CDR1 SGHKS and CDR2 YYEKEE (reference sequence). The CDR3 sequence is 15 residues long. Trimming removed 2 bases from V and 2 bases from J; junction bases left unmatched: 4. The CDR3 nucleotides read TGTGCCAGCAGCTTAACAGGGGCGGGCAATCAGCCCCAGCATTTT. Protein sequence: CASSLTGAGNQPQHF.

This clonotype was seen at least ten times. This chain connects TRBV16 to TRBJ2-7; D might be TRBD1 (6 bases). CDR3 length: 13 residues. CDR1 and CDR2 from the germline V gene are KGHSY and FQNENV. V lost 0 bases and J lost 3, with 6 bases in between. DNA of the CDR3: TGTGCCAGCAGCCAATCGGACAGCTACGAGCAGTACTTC. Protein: CASSQSDSYEQYF.

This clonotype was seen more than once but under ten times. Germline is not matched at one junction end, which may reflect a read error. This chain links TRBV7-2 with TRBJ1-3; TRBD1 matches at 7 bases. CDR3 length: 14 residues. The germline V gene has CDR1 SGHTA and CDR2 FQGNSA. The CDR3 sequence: CASSYGTAGKTIYF. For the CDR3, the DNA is TGTGCCAGCAGCTATGGGACAGCTGGAAAAACCATATATTTT.

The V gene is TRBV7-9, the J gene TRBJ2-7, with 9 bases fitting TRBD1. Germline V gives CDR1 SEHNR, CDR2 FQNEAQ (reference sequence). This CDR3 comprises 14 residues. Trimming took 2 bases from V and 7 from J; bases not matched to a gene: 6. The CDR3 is CASSLRRTGEEQYF. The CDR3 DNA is TGTGCCAGCAGCTTACGGAGGACAGGGGAAGAGCAGTACTTC. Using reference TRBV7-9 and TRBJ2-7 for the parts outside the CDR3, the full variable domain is DTGVSQNPRHKITKRGQNVTFRCDPISEHNRLYWYRQTLGQGPEFLTYFQNEAQLEKSRLLSDRFSAERPKGSFSTLEIQRTEQGDSAMYLCASSLRRTGEEQYFGPGTRLTVT.

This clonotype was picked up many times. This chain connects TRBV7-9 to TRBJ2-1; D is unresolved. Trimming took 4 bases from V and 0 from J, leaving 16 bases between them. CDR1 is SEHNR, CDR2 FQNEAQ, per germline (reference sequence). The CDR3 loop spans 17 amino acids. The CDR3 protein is CASSSDRAWFSYNEQFF. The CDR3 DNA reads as TGTGCCAGCAGCTCTGATCGGGCCTGGTTCTCCTACAATGAGCAGTTCTTC.

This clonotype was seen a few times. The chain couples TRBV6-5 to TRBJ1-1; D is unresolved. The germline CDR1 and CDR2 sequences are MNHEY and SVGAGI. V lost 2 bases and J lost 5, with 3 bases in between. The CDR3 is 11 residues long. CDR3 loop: CASSYKTEAFF. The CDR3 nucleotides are TGTGCCAGCAGTTACAAAACTGAAGCTTTCTTT.

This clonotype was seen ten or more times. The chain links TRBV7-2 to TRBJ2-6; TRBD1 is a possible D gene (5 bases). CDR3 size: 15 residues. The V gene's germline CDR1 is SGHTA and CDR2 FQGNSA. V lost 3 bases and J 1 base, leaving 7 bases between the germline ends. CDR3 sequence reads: CASSFRVSGANVLTF. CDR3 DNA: TGTGCCAGCAGCTTCAGGGTTTCTGGGGCCAACGTCCTGACTTTC.